This TCR beta chain was documented in a study of control samples from healthy donors and cancer patients. TCRdb's table, derived via immunoSEQ multiplex PCR, lists solely in-frame clones and lacks some. The sample lists 94,000 or so clones; approximately 84% were seen once. CDR1 is MNHEY, CDR2 SMNVEV, per germline (reference sequence). The CDR3 runs 16 residues. Trimming removed 1 base at V and 3 bases at J, with 12 bases between. The source of this sequence is a man between 65 and 85 years old with lung cancer. The sample comprised PBMCs. This chain connects TRBV27 to TRBJ2-2; a possible D gene is TRBD1 (6 bases). The CDR3 coding sequence is TGTGCCAGCAGTTTATGGGGACACGCGTACACCGGGGAGCTGTTTTTT. Translated, it gives CASSLWGHAYTGELFF.